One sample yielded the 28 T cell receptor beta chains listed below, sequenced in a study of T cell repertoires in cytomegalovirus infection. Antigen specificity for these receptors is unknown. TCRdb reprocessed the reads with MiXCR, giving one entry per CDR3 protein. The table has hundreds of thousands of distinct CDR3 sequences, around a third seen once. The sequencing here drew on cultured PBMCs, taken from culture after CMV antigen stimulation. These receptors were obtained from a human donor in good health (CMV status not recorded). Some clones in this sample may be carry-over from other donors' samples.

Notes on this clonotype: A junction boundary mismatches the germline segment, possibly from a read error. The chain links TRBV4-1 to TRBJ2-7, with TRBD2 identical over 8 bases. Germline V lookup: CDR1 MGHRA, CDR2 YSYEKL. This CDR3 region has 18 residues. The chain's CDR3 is CASSQERSGTSNSYEQYF. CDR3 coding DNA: TGTGCCAGCAGCCAAGAACGTAGCGGGACTAGTAACTCCTACGAGCAGTACTTC.

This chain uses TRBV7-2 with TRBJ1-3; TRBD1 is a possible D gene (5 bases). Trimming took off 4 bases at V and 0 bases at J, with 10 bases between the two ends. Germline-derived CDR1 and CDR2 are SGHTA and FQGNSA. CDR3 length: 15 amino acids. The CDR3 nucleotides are TGTGCCAGCAGCTACGACAGTGGCTCTGGAAACACCATATATTTT. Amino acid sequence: CASSYDSGSGNTIYF. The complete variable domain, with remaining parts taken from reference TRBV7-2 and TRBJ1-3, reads GAGVSQSPSNKVTEKGKDVELRCDPISGHTALYWYRQSLGQGLEFLIYFQGNSAPDKSGLPSDRFSAERTGGSVSTLTIQRTQQEDSAVYLCASSYDSGSGNTIYFGEGSWLTVV.

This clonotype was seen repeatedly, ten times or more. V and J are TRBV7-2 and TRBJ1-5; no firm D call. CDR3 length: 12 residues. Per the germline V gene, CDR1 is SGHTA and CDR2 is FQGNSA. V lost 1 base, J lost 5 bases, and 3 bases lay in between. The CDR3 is CASSLGYQPQHF. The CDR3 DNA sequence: TGTGCCAGCAGCTTAGGATATCAGCCCCAGCATTTT. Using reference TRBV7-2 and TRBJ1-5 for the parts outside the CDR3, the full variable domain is GAGVSQSPSNKVTEKGKDVELRCDPISGHTALYWYRQSLGQGLEFLIYFQGNSAPDKSGLPSDRFSAERTGGSVSTLTIQRTQQEDSAVYLCASSLGYQPQHFGDGTRLSIL.

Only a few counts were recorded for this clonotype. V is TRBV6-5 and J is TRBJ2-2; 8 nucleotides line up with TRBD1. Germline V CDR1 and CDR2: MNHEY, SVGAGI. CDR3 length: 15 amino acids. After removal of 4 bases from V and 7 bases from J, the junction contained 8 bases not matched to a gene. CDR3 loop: CASSSKQGVDGELFF. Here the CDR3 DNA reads TGTGCCAGCAGTTCTAAACAGGGGGTTGACGGGGAGCTGTTTTTT.

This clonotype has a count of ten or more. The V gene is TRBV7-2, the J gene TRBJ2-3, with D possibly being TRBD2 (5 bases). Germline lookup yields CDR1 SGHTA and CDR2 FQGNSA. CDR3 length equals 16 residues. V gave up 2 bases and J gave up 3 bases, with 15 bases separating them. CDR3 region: CASSLYLGLGTDTQYF. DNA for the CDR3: TGTGCCAGCAGCTTATATCTAGGACTTGGGACAGATACGCAGTATTTT.

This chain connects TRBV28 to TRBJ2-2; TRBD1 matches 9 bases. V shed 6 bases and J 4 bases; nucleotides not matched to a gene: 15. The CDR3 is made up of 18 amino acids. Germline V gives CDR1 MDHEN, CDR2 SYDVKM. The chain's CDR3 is CASSRTGVDERGTGELFF. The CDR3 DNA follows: TGTGCCAGCAGCCGGACAGGGGTCGACGAGAGGGGCACCGGGGAGCTGTTTTTT.

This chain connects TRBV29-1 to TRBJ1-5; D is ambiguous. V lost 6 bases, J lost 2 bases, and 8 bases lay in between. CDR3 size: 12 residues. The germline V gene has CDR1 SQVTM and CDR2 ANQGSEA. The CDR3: CSVTQGNQPQHF. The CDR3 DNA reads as TGCAGCGTGACTCAGGGCAATCAGCCCCAGCATTTT.

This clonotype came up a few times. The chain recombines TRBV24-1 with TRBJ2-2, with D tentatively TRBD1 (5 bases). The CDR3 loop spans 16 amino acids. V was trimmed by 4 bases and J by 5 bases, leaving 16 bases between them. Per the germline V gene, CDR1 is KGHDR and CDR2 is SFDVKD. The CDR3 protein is CATSDGQGWITGELFF. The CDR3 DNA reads TGTGCCACCAGTGACGGCCAGGGTTGGATAACCGGGGAGCTGTTTTTT.

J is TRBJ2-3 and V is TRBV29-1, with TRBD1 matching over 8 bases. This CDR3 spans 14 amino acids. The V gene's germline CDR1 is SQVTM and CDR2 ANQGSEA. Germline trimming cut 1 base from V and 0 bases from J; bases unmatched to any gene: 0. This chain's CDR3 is CSVEGQGSTDTQYF. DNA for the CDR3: TGCAGCGTTGAAGGACAGGGGAGCACAGATACGCAGTATTTT.

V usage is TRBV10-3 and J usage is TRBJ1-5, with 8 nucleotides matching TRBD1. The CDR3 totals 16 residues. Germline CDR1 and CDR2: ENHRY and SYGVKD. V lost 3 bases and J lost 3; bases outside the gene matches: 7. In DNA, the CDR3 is TGTGCCATCAGTGACCGTGACAGGGGCGACAATCAGCCCCAGCATTTT. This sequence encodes CAISDRDRGDNQPQHF.

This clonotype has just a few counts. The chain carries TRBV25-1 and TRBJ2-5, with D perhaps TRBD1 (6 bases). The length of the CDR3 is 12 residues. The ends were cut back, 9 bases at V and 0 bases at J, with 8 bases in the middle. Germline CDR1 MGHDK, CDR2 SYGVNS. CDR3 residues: CASGTHQETQYF. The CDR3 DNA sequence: TGTGCCAGTGGGACACACCAAGAGACCCAGTACTTC.

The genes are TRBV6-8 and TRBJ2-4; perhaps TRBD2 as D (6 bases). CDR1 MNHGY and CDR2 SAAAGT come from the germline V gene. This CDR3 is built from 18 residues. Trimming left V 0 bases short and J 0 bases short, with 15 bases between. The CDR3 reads CASSYSLAESLAKNIQYF. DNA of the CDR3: TGTGCCAGCAGTTACTCGTTAGCGGAATCCCTAGCCAAAAACATTCAGTACTTC.

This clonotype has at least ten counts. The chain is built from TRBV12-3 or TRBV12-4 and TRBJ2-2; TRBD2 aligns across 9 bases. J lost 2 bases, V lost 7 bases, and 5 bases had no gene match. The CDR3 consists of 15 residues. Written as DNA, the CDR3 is TGTGCCAGCACTCGGACTAGCGACAACACCGGGGAGCTGTTTTTT. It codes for CASTRTSDNTGELFF.

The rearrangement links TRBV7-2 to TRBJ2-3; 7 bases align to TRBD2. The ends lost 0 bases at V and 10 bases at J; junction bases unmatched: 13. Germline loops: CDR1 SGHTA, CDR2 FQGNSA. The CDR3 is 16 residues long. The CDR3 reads CASSLAVLSQAGAQYF. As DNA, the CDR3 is TGTGCCAGCAGCTTAGCCGTCCTTTCTCAGGCGGGAGCGCAGTATTTT.

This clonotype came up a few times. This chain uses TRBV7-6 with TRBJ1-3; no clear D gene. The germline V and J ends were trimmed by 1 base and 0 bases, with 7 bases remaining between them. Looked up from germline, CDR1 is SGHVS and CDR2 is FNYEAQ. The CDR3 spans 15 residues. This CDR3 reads CASSLDGGSGNTIYF. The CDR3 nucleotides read TGTGCCAGCAGCTTAGACGGAGGCTCTGGAAACACCATATATTTT.

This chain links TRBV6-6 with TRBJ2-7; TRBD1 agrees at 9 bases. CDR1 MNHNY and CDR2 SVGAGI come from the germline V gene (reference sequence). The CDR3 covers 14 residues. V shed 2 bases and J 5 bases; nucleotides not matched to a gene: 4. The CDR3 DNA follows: TGTGCCAGCAGTTACCCGGGACAGGGCGACGAGCAGTACTTC. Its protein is CASSYPGQGDEQYF.

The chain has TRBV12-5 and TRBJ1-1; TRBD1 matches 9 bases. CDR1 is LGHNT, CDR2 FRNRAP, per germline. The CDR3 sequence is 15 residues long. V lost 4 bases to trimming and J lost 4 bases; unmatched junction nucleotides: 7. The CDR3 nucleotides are TGTGCTAGTGGTTCGCCGGGACAGGGTCGCACTGAAGCTTTCTTT. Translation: CASGSPGQGRTEAFF.

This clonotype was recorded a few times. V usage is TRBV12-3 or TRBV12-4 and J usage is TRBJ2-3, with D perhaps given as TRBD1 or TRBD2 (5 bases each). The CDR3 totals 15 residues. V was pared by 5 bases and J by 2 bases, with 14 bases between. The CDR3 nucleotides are TGTGCCAGCAGTCCCCAATGGGGGACCACAGATACGCAGTATTTT. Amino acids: CASSPQWGTTDTQYF.

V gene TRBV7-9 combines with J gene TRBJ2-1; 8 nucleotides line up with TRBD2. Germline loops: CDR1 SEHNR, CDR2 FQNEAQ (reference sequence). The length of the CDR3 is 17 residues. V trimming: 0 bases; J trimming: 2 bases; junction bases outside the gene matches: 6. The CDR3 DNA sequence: TGTGCCAGCAGCTTAGCTATTCAGGGACTAGCCTACAATGAGCAGTTCTTC. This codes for CASSLAIQGLAYNEQFF. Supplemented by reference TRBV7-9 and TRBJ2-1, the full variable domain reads DTGVSQNPRHKITKRGQNVTFRCDPISEHNRLYWYRQTLGQGPEFLTYFQNEAQLEKSRLLSDRFSAERPKGSFSTLEIQRTEQGDSAMYLCASSLAIQGLAYNEQFFGPGTRLTVL.

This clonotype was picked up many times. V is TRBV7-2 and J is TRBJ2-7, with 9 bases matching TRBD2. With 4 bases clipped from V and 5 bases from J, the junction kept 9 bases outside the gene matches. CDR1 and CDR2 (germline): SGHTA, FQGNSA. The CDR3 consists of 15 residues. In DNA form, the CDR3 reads TGTGCCAGCAGCTCTCCGTCTAGCGGGACCCACGAGCAGTACTTC. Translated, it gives CASSSPSSGTHEQYF. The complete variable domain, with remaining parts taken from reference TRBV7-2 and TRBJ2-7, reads GAGVSQSPSNKVTEKGKDVELRCDPISGHTALYWYRQSLGQGLEFLIYFQGNSAPDKSGLPSDRFSAERTGGSVSTLTIQRTQQEDSAVYLCASSSPSSGTHEQYFGPGTRLTVT.

CDR3 sequence reads: CASRIAGNSYEQYF. The CDR3 DNA is TGTGCCAGTCGGATAGCGGGAAACTCCTACGAGCAGTACTTC. The rearrangement uses TRBV6-2 or TRBV6-3 and TRBJ2-7, with 8 bases matching TRBD2. Trimming at V came to 9 bases and at J to 0 bases, leaving 7 bases not matched to a gene. The length of the CDR3 is 14 residues. The germline CDR1 and CDR2 sequences are MNHEY and SVGEGT.

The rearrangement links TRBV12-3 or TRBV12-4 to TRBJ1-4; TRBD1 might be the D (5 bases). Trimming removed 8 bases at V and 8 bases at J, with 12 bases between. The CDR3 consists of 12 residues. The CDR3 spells CASFRVGEKLFF. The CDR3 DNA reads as TGTGCCAGCTTCAGGGTTGGCGAAAAACTGTTTTTT.

CDR3 nucleotides: TGTGCCAGCAGCCAGAGGGGGAGTTCTGGGGCCAACGTCCTGACTTTC. It yields the protein CASSQRGSSGANVLTF. The chain has TRBV11-2 and TRBJ2-6, with D tentatively TRBD1 (6 bases). The CDR3 length is 16 residues. The V and J ends lost 5 bases and 1 base respectively, with 12 bases between them. From germline, CDR1 is SGHAT and CDR2 FQNNGV.

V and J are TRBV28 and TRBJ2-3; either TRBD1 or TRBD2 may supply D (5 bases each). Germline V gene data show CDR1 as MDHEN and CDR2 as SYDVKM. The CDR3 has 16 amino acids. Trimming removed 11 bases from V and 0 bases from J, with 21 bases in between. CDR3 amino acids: CAGSFGAATSTDTQYF. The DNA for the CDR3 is TGTGCCGGAAGTTTCGGGGCCGCAACTAGCACAGATACGCAGTATTTT.

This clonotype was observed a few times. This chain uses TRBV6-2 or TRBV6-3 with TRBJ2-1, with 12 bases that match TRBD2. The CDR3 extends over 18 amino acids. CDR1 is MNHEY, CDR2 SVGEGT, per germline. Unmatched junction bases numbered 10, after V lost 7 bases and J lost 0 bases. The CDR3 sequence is CASTLGLAGVGSYNEQFF. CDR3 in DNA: TGTGCCAGCACCCTGGGACTAGCGGGTGTCGGCTCCTACAATGAGCAGTTCTTC.

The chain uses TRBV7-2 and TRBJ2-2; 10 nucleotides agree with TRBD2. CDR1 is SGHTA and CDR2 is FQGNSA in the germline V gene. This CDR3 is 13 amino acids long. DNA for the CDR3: TGTATTGAGCGGGAGGGGAACACCGGGGAGCTGTTTTTT. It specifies CIEREGNTGELFF. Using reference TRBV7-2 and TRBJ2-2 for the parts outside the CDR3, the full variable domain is GAGVSQSPSNKVTEKGKDVELRCDPISGHTALYWYRQSLGQGLEFLIYFQGNSAPDKSGLPSDRFSAERTGGSVSTLTIQRTQQEDSAVYLCIEREGNTGELFFGEGSRLTVL.

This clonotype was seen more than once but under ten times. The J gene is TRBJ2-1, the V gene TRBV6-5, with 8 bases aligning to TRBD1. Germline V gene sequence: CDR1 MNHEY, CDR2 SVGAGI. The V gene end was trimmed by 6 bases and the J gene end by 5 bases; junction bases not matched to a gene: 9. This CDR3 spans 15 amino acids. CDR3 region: CASRTGGIPNNEQFF. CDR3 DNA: TGTGCCAGCAGAACAGGGGGTATCCCCAACAATGAGCAGTTCTTC.

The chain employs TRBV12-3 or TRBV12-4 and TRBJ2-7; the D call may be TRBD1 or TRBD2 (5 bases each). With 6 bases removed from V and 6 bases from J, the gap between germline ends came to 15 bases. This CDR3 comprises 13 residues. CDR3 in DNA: TGTGCCAGCAGAATACAGGTACGGGGCGAGCAGTACTTC. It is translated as CASRIQVRGEQYF.